This TCR beta chain was captured in a study of cytomegalovirus exposure and HLA in healthy donors. About the study: Falling in the Caucasian-associated ancestry cluster were less than 85% of 350 to 400 genotyped donors.

Vbeta (60) and Jbeta (13) primers were used in the PCR. Assay: immunoSEQ multiplex PCR; the TCRdb copy retains only in-frame clones and omits some. The specimen's table records approximately 45,000 clones. Comment on this clone: Antigen unknown.

General study results and limits: Some V segments (TRBV6-2 and TRBV6-3 among them) were excluded as indistinguishable. Around 160 TCR beta chains were listed as cytomegalovirus-associated.

Trimming removed 5 bases at V and 9 bases at J, with 13 bases between. From germline, CDR1 is DFQATT and CDR2 SNEGSKA (reference sequence). The CDR3 runs 11 residues. The TCR originated in a middle-aged woman in good health and CMV-seronegative. The specimen was PBMCs. This rearrangement joins TRBV20-1 to TRBJ2-5; D not certain. The CDR3 DNA reads TGCAGTGCTGCCAACCCTGAGGCCCAGTACTTC. Translating it yields CSAANPEAQYF.